This T cell receptor beta chain was sequenced in a study of T cell responses to AZD1222 COVID-19 vaccine. Across the study: Pooling covered second doses at about 4 or about 12 weeks.

V was clipped by 1 base and J by 4 bases; unmatched bases: 7. Germline V gene lookup returns CDR1 SGHKS and CDR2 YYEKEE (reference sequence). CDR3 length: 15 residues. As concerns this clone: Antigen specificity is unknown.

Method: immunoSEQ multiplex PCR; TCRdb's copy keeps in-frame clones and lacks some. The table lists under 200,000 clones, over 80% of them singletons, with 1% to 1.5% in the top ten. Study-wide points: Two doses of AZD1222 preceded a rise in Spike-specific TCR breadth and depth. Mostly white British, mostly female donors; authors suggested clonal diversity may be underestimated.

The material sequenced was peripheral blood, taken on day 0 of AZD1222 vaccination. This receptor was obtained from an adult in good health. The rearrangement joins TRBV5-5 to TRBJ1-2; TRBD1 aligns across 7 bases. The CDR3 bases are TGTGCCAGCAGCTTGCTAGGGGACAGCCCCTATGGCTACACCTTC. This encodes CASSLLGDSPYGYTF.